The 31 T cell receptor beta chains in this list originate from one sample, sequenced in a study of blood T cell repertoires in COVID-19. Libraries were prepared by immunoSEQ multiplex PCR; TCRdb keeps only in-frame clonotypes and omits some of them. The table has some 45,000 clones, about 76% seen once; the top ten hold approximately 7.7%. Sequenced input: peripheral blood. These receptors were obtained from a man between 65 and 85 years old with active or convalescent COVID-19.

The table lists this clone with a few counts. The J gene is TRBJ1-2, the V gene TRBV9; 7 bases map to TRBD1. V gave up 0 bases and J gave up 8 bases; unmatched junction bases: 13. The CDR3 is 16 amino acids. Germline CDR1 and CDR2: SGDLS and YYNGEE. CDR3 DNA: TGTGCCAGCAGCGTAGAAAGCGACAGGGTGGGAGAGGGCTACACCTTC. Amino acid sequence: CASSVESDRVGEGYTF.

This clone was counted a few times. The chain's CDR3 is CASSQGDRVGLNTEAFF. CDR3 in DNA: TGCGCCAGCAGCCAAGGTGACAGGGTAGGCCTGAACACTGAAGCTTTCTTT. The gene calls are TRBV4-1 and TRBJ1-1; 7 nucleotides agree with TRBD1. CDR3 length: 17 amino acids. V lost 1 base and J lost 0; bases outside the gene matches: 8. CDR1 is MGHRA and CDR2 is YSYEKL in the germline V gene.

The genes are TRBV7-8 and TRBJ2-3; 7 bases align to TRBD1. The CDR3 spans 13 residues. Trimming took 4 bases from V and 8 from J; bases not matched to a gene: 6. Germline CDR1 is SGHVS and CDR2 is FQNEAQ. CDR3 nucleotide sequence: TGTGCCAGCAGCTGGGTGAAGGGGGCTACGCAGTATTTT. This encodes CASSWVKGATQYF.

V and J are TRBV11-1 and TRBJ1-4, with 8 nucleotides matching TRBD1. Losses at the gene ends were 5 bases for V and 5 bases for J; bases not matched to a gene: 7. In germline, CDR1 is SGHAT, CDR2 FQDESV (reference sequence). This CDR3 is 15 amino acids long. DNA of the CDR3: TGTGCCAGCAGCCCCGGAGGGGACAGGAATGAAAAACTGTTTTTT. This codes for CASSPGGDRNEKLFF.

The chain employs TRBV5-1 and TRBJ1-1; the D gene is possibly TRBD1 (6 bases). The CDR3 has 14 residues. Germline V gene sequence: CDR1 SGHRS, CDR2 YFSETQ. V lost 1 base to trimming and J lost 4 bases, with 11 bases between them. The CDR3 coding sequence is TGCGCCAGCAGCTTGTGGACAGCTTCCACTGAAGCTTTCTTT. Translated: CASSLWTASTEAFF.

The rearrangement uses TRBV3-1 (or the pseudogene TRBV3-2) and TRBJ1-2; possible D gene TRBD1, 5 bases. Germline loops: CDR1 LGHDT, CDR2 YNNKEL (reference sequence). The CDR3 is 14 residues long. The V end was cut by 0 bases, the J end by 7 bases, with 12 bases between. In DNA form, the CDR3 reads TGTGCCAGCAGCCAAGAAAGGGGATCAGGTGGCTACACCTTC. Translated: CASSQERGSGGYTF.

The CDR3, as DNA: TGTGCCGCCCACAGGGGGAGCTCTGGAAACACCATATATTTT. Its protein product is CAAHRGSSGNTIYF. The chain recombines TRBV10-3 with TRBJ1-3; 8 bases line up with TRBD1. Germline values: CDR1 ENHRY, CDR2 SYGVKD. Unmatched junction bases numbered 6, after V lost 11 bases and J lost 0 bases. The CDR3 loop spans 14 amino acids.

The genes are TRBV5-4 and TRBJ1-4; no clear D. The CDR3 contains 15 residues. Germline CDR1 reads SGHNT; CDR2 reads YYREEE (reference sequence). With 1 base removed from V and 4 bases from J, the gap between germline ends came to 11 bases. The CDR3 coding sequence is TGTGCCAGCAGCTTGTCTTTAGGCGGTAATGAAAAACTGTTTTTT. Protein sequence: CASSLSLGGNEKLFF.

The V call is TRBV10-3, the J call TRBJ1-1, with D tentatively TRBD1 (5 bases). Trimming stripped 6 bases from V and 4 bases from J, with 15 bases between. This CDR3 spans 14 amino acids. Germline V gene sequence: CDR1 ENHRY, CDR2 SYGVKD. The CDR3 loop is CAIRWGAGGTEAFF. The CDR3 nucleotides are TGTGCCATCAGGTGGGGAGCGGGGGGCACTGAAGCTTTCTTT.

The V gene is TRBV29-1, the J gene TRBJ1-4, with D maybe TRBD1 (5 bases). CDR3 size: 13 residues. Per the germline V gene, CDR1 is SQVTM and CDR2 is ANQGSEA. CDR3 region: CSGGAATNEKLFF. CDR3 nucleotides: TGCAGTGGAGGGGCGGCAACTAATGAAAAACTGTTTTTT. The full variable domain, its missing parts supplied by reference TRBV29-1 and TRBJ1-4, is SAVISQKPSRDICQRGTSLTIQCQVDSQVTMMFWYRQQPGQSLTLIATANQGSEATYESGFVIDKFPISRPNLTFSTLTVSNMSPEDSSIYLCSGGAATNEKLFFGSGTQLSVL.

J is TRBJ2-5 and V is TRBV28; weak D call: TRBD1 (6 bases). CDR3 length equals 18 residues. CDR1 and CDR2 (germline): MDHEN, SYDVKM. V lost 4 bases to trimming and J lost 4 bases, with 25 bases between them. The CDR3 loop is CASSSLGEVVGARETQYF. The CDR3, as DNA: TGTGCCAGCAGTTCCCTGGGAGAGGTTGTGGGGGCGAGAGAGACCCAGTACTTC.

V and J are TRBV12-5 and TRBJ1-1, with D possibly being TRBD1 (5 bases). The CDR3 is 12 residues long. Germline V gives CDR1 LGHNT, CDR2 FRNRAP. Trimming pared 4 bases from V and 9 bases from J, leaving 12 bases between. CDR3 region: CASGSGDRKAFF. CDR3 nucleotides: TGTGCTAGTGGTTCCGGAGACAGAAAAGCTTTCTTT.

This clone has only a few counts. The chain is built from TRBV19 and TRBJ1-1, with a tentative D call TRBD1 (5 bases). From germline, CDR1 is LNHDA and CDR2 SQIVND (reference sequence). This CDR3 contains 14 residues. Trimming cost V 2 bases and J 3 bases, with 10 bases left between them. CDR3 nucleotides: TGTGCCAGTAGTATAAATCAGGGCTACACTGAAGCTTTCTTT. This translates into CASSINQGYTEAFF.

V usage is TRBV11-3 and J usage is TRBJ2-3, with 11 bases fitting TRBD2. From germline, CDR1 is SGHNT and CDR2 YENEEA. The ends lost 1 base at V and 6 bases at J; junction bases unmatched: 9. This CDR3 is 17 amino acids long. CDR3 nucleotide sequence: TGTGCCAGCAGCTTAGGGACTAGCGGGCCAACGGAGGATACGCAGTATTTT. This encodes CASSLGTSGPTEDTQYF.

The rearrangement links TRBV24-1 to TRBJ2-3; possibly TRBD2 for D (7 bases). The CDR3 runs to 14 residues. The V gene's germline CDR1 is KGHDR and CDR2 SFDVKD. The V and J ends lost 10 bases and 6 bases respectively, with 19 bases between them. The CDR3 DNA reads TGTGCCACAGGAGACCGGGGGGCCCTCGATACGCAGTATTTT. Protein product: CATGDRGALDTQYF.

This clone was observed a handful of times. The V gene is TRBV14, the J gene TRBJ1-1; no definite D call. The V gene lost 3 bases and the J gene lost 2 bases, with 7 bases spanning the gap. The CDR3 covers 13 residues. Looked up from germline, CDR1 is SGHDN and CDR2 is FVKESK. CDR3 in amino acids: CASSHNFNTEAFF. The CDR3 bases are TGTGCCAGCAGCCACAATTTTAACACTGAAGCTTTCTTT.

CDR3 sequence (DNA): TGTGCCAGCAGCTTGGGGACAGGGTATATTTCTGAAGCTTTCTTT. It is translated as CASSLGTGYISEAFF. J is TRBJ1-1 and V is TRBV5-4; TRBD1 aligns across 8 bases. Germline values: CDR1 SGHNT, CDR2 YYREEE (reference sequence). V was clipped by 0 bases and J by 6 bases; unmatched bases: 7. The CDR3 sequence is 15 residues long.

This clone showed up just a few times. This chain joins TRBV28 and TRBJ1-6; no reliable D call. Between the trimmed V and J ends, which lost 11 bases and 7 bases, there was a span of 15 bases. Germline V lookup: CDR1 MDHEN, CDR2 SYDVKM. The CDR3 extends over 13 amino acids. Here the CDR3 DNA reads TGTGCCTCCCGGGTCCTCCCAAATTCACCCCTCCACTTT. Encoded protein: CASRVLPNSPLHF.

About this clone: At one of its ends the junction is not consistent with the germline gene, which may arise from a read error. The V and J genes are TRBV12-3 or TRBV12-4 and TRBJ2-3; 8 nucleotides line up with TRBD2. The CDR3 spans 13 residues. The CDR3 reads CASSLGLAGGKDF. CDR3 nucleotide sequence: TGTGCCAGCAGTTTAGGTCTGGCGGGGGGCAAGGATTTT.

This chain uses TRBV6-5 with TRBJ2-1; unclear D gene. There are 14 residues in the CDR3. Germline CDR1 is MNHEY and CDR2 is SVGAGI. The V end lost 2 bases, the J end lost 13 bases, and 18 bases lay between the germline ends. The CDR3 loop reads CASSYQSDLRSQFF. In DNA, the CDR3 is TGTGCCAGCAGTTACCAATCCGACTTGAGGTCTCAGTTCTTC.

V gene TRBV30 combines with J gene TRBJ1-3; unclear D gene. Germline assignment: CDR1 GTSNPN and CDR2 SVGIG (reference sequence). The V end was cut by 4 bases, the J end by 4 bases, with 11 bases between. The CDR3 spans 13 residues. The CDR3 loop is CAWTLGPGNTIYF. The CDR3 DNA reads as TGTGCCTGGACCCTGGGCCCGGGAAACACCATATATTTT.

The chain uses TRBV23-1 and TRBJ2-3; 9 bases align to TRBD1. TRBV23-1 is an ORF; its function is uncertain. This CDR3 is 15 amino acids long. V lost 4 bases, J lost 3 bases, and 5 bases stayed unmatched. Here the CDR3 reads CASSRPGTGTDTQYF. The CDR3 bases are TGCGCCAGCAGTCGTCCCGGGACAGGGACAGATACGCAGTATTTT.

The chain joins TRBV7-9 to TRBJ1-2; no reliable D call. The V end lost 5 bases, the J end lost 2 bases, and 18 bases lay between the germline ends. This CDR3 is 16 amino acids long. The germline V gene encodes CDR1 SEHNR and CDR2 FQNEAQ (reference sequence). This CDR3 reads CASSATTLTANYGYTF. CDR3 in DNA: TGTGCCAGCAGCGCTACCACGCTTACAGCCAACTATGGCTACACCTTC. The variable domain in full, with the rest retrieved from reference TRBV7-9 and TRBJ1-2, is DTGVSQNPRHKITKRGQNVTFRCDPISEHNRLYWYRQTLGQGPEFLTYFQNEAQLEKSRLLSDRFSAERPKGSFSTLEIQRTEQGDSAMYLCASSATTLTANYGYTFGSGTRLTVV.

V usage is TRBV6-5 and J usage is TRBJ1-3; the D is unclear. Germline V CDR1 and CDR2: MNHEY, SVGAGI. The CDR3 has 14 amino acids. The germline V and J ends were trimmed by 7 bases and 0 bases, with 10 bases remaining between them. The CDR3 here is CASKWSDSGNTIYF. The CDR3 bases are TGTGCCAGCAAATGGTCAGACTCTGGAAACACCATATATTTT.

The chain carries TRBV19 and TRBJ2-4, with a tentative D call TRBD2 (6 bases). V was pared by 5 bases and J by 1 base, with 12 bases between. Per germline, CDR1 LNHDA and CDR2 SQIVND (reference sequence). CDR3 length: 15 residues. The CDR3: CASSFPAGAKNIQYF. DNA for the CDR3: TGTGCCAGTAGTTTCCCGGCGGGGGCCAAAAACATTCAGTACTTC.

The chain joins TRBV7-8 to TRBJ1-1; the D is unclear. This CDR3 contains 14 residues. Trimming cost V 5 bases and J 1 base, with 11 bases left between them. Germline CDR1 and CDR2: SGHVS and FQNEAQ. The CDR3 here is CASSPRVGNTEAFF. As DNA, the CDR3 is TGTGCCAGCAGCCCACGGGTTGGGAACACTGAAGCTTTCTTT.

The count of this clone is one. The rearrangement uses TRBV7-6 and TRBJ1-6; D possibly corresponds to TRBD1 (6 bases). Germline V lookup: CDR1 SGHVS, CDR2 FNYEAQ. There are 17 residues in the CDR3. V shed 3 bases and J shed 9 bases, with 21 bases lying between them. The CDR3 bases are TGTGCCAGCAGCTTGTACGGACAACAGGGAAAAGGTTCACCCCTCCACTTT. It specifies CASSLYGQQGKGSPLHF. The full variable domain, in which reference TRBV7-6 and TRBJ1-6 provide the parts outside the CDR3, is GAGVSQSPRYKVTKRGQDVALRCDPISGHVSLYWYRQALGQGPEFLTYFNYEAQQDKSGLPNDRFSAERPEGSISTLTIQRTEQRDSAMYRCASSLYGQQGKGSPLHFGNGTRLTVT.

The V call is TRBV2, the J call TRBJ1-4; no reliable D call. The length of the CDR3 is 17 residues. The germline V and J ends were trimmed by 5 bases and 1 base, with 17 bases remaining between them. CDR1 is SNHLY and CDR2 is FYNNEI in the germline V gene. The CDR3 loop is CASSSFLVALTNEKLFF. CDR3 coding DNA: TGTGCCAGCAGTTCTTTCCTGGTCGCGTTAACTAATGAAAAACTGTTTTTT.

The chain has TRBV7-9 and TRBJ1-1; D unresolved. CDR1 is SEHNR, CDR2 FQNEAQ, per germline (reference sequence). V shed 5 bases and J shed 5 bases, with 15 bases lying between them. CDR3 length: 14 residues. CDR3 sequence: CASSAGPAGTEAFF. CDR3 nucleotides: TGTGCCAGCAGCGCGGGCCCGGCGGGGACTGAAGCTTTCTTT.

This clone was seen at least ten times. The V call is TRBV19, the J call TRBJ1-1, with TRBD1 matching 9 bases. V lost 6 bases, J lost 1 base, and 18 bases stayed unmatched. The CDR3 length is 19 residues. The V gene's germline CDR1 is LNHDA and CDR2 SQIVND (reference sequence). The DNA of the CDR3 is TGTGCCAGTAGGAAACCAAAAACAGGGGGCTTATTGGGGAACACTGAAGCTTTCTTT. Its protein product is CASRKPKTGGLLGNTEAFF.

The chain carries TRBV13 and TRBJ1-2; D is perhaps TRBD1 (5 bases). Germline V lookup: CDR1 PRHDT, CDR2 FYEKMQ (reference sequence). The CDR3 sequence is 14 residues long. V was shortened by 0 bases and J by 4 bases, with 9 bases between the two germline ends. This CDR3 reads CASSLGSGGYGYTF. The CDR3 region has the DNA TGTGCCAGCAGCTTAGGCAGCGGGGGCTATGGCTACACCTTC.